Listed below are T cell receptor beta chains from one sample, sequenced in a study of blood T cell repertoires in COVID-19. Assay: immunoSEQ multiplex PCR; the TCRdb copy retains only in-frame clones and omits some. The data show around 250,000 clones, just under 85% seen once. The sample was PBMCs or T cells enriched from blood (not recorded which). All receptors derive from a man aged 40-49 years who had recovered from COVID-19. CDR3s include the opening cysteine and the closing phenylalanine or tryptophan. A D gene is named only where the DNA matches it firmly. The size field is filled for only some rows; it gives once, few, many or a size class.

size: few
J: TRBJ1-1
D: NA
V: TRBV10-3
CDR3: CAISDGGRNTEAFF
DNA: TGTGCCATCAGCGACGGGGGGAGGAACACTGAAGCTTTCTTT

size: NA
J: TRBJ1-5
D: NA
V: TRBV4-1
CDR3: CASSRPSGVGVGQPQHF
DNA: TGCGCCAGCAGCCGCCCGTCGGGGGTCGGGGTTGGGCAGCCCCAGCATTTT

size: NA
J: TRBJ2-7
D: NA
V: TRBV25-1
CDR3: CASSDPTVRGEQYF
DNA: TGTGCCAGCAGTGATCCGACAGTTCGAGGCGAGCAGTACTTC

size: NA
J: TRBJ2-3
D: TRBD1
V: TRBV9
CDR3: CASSDRPYQGADTQYF
DNA: TGTGCCAGCAGCGACCGGCCCTATCAGGGGGCAGATACGCAGTATTTT

size: NA
J: TRBJ2-7
D: NA
V: TRBV7-8
CDR3: CASSLDEGFEQYF
DNA: TGTGCCAGCAGCTTAGATGAGGGCTTCGAGCAGTACTTC

size: NA
J: TRBJ1-3
D: NA
V: TRBV30
CDR3: CAWSLSGNTIYF
DNA: TGTGCCTGGAGTCTCTCTGGAAACACCATATATTTT

size: NA
J: TRBJ2-7
D: NA
V: TRBV6-5
CDR3: CASSYHDRPHEQYF
DNA: TGTGCCAGCAGTTATCACGACAGGCCCCACGAGCAGTACTTC

size: NA
J: TRBJ1-1
D: NA
V: TRBV7-2
CDR3: CASSSHPSQTEAFF
DNA: TGTGCCAGCAGCTCTCATCCTAGCCAGACTGAAGCTTTCTTT

size: NA
J: TRBJ1-6
D: TRBD1
V: TRBV19
CDR3: CASSAGTGNSPLHF
DNA: TGTGCCAGTAGTGCGGGGACAGGTAATTCACCCCTCCACTTT

size: NA
J: TRBJ1-1
D: NA
V: TRBV2
CDR3: CASSESAGGSTEAFF
DNA: TGTGCCAGCAGTGAGTCAGCGGGGGGGAGCACTGAAGCTTTCTTT

size: NA
J: TRBJ2-1
D: NA
V: TRBV30
CDR3: CAWSVVLGRAIRYNEQFF
DNA: TGTGCCTGGAGTGTCGTTCTCGGCAGGGCGATAAGGTACAATGAGCAGTTCTTC

size: NA
J: TRBJ2-5
D: NA
V: TRBV19
CDR3: CASSPGSIKETQYF
DNA: TGTGCCAGTAGCCCCGGGTCAATAAAAGAGACCCAGTACTTC

size: few
J: TRBJ1-4
D: NA
V: TRBV2
CDR3: CASSGFEGYFSNEKLFF
DNA: TGTGCCAGCAGTGGATTCGAGGGTTATTTTTCTAATGAAAAACTGTTTTTT

size: once
J: TRBJ2-3
D: NA
V: TRBV27
CDR3: CASGLSVEESTDTQYF
DNA: TGTGCCAGCGGCCTTAGCGTGGAGGAGAGCACAGATACGCAGTATTTT

size: once
J: TRBJ2-7
D: TRBD1
V: TRBV18
CDR3: CASSPTGFAEQYF
DNA: TGTGCCAGCTCACCGACAGGGTTTGCCGAGCAGTACTTC